The text below deals with one T cell receptor beta chain. Its matching antigen is unknown. V lost 2 bases to trimming and J lost 3 bases; unmatched junction nucleotides: 7. CDR1 SEHNR and CDR2 FQNEAQ come from the germline V gene (reference sequence). This CDR3 comprises 16 residues. At sampling all donors were nominally healthy, likely with unrecorded immune exposures. The sample comes from a study of cytomegalovirus exposure and HLA in healthy donors. Overall study: Among the roughly 380 donors who were genotyped, roughly 76% fell in the genetic ancestry cluster that is associated with self-reported Caucasian donors.

Use of 60 Vbeta and 13 Jbeta primers characterized the PCR. The data were produced by immunoSEQ multiplex PCR, yet TCRdb's version contains in-frame clones alone and is incomplete. The table lists about 30,000 clones. Study-wide findings and caveats: Later analysis reportedly placed an Asian-associated ancestry cluster below the roughly 690-donor mean in N-insertions. It was about 180 TCR beta chains that were listed as cytomegalovirus-associated.

The source material was PBMCs. The origin of this receptor is a female donor in good health and CMV-seronegative. The chain employs TRBV7-9 and TRBJ1-1; 9 nucleotides line up with TRBD1. DNA of the CDR3: TGTGCCAGCAGCTTAACTATTGGGACAGGGTACACTGAAGCTTTCTTT. Protein sequence: CASSLTIGTGYTEAFF. Full variable domain (remainder filled in from reference TRBV7-9 and TRBJ1-1): DTGVSQNPRHKITKRGQNVTFRCDPISEHNRLYWYRQTLGQGPEFLTYFQNEAQLEKSRLLSDRFSAERPKGSFSTLEIQRTEQGDSAMYLCASSLTIGTGYTEAFFGQGTRLTVV.